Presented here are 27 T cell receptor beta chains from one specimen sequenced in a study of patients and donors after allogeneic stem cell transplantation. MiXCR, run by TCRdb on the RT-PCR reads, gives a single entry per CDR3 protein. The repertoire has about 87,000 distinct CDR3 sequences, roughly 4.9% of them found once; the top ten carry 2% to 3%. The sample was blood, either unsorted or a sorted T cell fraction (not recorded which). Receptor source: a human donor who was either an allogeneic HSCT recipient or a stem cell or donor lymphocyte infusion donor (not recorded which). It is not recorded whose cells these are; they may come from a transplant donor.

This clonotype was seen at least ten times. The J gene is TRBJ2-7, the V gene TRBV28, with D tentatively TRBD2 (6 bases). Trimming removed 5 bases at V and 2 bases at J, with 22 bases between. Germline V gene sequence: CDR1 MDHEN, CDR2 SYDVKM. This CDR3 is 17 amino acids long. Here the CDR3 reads CASSPSPLLGGPYEQYF. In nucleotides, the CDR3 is TGTGCCAGCAGTCCAAGCCCGCTGTTGGGGGGACCCTACGAGCAGTACTTC.

Here the CDR3 reads CASSFGQGLNYGYTF. The CDR3 nucleotides are TGTGCCAGCAGCTTCGGACAGGGACTTAACTATGGCTACACCTTC. This rearrangement joins TRBV5-5 to TRBJ1-2, with 8 bases that match TRBD1. The CDR3 loop spans 15 amino acids. Per germline, CDR1 SGHKS and CDR2 YYEKEE (reference sequence). The J segment lost 1 base and the V segment lost 2 bases, leaving 4 bases of the junction unmatched.

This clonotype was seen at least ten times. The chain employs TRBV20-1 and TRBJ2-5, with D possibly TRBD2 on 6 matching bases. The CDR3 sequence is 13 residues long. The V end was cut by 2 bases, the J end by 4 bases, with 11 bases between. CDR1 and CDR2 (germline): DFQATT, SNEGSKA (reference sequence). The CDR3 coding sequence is TGCAGTGCTAGAAGGAGGGGTGGAGAGACCCAGTACTTC. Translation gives CSARRRGGETQYF.

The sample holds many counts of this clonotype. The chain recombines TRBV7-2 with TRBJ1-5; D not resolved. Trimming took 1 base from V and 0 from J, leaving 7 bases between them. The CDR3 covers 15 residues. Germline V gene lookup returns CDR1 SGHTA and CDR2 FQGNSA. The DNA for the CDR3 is TGTGCCAGCAGCTTAGTATTAACTAGCAATCAGCCCCAGCATTTT. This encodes CASSLVLTSNQPQHF.

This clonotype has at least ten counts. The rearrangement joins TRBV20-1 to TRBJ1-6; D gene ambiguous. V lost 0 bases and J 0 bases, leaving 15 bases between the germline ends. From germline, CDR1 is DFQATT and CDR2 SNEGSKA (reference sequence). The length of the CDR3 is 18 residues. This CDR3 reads CSARDQVSTSSYNSPLHF. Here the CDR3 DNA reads TGCAGTGCTAGAGATCAGGTTTCGACGAGCTCCTATAATTCACCCCTCCACTTT.

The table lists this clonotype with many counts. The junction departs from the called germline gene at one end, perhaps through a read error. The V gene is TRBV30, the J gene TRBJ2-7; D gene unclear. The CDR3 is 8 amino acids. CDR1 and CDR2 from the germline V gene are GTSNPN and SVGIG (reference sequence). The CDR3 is CAWKATLF. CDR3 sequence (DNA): TGTGCCTGGAAGGCTACTCTCTTC.

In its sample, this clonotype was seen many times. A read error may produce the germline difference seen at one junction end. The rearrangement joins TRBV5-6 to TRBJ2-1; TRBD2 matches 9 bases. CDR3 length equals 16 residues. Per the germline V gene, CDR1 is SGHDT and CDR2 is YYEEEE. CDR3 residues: CASSLGLAGIYNEQFF. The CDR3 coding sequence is TGTGCCAGCAGTTTGGGCCTAGCGGGAATTTACAATGAGCAGTTCTTC.

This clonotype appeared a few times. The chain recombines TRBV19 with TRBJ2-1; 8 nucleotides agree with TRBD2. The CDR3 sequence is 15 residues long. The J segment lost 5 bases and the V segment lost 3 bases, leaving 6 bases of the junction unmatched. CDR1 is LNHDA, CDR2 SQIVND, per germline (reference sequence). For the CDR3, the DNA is TGTGCCAGTAGTATGTCAGCGGGAGCCCACAATGAGCAGTTCTTC. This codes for CASSMSAGAHNEQFF.

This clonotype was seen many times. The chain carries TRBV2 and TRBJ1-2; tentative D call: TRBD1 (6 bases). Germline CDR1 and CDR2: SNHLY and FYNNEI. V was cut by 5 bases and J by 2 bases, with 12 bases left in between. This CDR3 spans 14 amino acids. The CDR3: CASSYDRRNYGYTF. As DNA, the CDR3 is TGTGCCAGCAGTTACGACAGGAGAAACTATGGCTACACCTTC.

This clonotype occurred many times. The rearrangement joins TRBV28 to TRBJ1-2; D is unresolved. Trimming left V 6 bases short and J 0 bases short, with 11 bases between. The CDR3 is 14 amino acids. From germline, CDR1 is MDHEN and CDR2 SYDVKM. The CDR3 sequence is CASRPAGANYGYTF. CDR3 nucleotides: TGTGCCAGCAGACCGGCAGGAGCTAACTATGGCTACACCTTC.

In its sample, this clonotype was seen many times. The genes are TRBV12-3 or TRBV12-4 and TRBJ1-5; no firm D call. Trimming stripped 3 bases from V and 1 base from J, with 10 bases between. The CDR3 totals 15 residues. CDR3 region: CASSLGILSNQPQHF. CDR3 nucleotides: TGTGCCAGCAGTTTGGGGATCCTAAGCAATCAGCCCCAGCATTTT.

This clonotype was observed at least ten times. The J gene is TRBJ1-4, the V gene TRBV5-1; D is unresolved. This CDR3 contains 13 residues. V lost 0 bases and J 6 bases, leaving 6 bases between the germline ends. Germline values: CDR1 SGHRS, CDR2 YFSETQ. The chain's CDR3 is CASSLGGDEKLFF. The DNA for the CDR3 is TGCGCCAGCAGCTTGGGAGGTGATGAAAAACTGTTTTTT.

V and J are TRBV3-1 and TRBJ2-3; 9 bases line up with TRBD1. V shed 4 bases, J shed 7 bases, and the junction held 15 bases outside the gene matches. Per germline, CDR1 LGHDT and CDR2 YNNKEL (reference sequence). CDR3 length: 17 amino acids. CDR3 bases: TGTGCCAGCAGCCTACTTCCGGTGGGACAGGGTAGACATACGCAGTATTTT. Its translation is CASSLLPVGQGRHTQYF.

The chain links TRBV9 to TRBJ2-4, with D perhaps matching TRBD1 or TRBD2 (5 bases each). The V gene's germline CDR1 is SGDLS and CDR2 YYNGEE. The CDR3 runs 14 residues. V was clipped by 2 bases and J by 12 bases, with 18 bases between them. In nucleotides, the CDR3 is TGTGCCAGCAGCGTCGGGACCACCCGAGGTTCTCAGTACTTC. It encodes CASSVGTTRGSQYF.

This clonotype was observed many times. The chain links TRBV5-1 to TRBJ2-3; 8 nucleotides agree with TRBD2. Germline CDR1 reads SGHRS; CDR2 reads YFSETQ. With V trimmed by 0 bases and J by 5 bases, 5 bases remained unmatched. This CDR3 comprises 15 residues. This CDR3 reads CASSLGSGGKDTQYF. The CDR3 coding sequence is TGCGCCAGCAGCTTGGGCAGCGGGGGAAAAGATACGCAGTATTTT.

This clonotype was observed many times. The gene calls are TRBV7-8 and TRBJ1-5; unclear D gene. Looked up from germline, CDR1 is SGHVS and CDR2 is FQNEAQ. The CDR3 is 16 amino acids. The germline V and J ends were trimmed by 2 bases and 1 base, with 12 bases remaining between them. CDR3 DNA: TGTGCCAGCAGCTTAATGAGACACCAGAGCAATCAGCCCCAGCATTTT. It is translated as CASSLMRHQSNQPQHF.

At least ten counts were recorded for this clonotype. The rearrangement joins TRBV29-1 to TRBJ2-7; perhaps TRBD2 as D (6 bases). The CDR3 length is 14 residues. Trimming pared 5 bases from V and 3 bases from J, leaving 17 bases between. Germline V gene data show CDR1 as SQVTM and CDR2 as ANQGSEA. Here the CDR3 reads CSVLTRGMSYEQYF. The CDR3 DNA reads TGCAGCGTTCTTACCCGCGGGATGAGCTACGAGCAGTACTTC.

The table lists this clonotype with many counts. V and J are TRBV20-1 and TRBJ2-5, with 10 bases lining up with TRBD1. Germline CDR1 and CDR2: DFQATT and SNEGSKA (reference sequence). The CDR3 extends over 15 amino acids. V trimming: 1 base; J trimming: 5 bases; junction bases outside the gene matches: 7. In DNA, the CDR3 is TGCAGTGCTAGAGTCGGGACAGGGGTCCTCGAGACCCAGTACTTC. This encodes CSARVGTGVLETQYF.

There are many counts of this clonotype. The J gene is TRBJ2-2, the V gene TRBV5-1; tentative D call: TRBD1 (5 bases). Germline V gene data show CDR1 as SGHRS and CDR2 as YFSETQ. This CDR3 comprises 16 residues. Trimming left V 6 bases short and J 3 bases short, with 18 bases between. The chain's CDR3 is CASNPQGLSDTGELFF. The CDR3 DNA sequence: TGCGCCAGCAACCCTCAGGGCCTCTCTGACACCGGGGAGCTGTTTTTT.

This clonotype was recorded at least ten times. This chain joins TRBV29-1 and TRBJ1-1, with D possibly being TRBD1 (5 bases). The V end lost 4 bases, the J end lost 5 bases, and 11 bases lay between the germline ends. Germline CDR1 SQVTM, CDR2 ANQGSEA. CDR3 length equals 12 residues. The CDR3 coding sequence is TGCAGCGTTGTAGCAGGGAGGACTGAAGCTTTCTTT. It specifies CSVVAGRTEAFF.

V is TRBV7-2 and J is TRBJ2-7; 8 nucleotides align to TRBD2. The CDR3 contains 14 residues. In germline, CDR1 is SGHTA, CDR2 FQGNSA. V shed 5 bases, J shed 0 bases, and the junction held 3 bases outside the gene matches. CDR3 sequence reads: CASSGGGSSYEQYF. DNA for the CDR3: TGTGCCAGCAGCGGCGGGGGGAGCTCCTACGAGCAGTACTTC.

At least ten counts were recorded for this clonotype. The CDR3 loop is CASSRTSGRGDTQYF. CDR3 DNA sequence: TGTGCCAGCAGTCGGACTAGCGGAAGAGGGGATACGCAGTATTTT. This chain connects TRBV2 to TRBJ2-3; 10 bases agree with TRBD2. Trimming took 5 bases from V and 6 from J; bases not matched to a gene: 8. Germline V lookup: CDR1 SNHLY, CDR2 FYNNEI. The CDR3 consists of 15 residues.

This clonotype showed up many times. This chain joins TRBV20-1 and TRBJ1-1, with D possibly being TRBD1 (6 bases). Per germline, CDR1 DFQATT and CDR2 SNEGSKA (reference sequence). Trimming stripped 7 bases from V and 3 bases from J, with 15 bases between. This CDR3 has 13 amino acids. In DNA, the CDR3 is TGCAGTGGGGGGCGGGGAGAGGACACTGAAGCTTTCTTT. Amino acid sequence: CSGGRGEDTEAFF.

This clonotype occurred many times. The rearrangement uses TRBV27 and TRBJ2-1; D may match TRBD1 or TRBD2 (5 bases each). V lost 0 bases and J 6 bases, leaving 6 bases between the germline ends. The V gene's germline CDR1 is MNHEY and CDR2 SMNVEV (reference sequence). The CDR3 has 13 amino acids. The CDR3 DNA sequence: TGTGCCAGCAGTTTATCGAGGGGCAATGAGCAGTTCTTC. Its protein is CASSLSRGNEQFF.

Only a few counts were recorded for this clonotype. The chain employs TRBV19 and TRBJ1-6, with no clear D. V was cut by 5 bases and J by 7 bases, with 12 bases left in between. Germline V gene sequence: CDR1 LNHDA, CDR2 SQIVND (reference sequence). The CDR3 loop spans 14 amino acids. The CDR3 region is CASSHNPENSPLHF. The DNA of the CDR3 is TGTGCCAGTAGTCATAACCCCGAAAATTCACCCCTCCACTTT.

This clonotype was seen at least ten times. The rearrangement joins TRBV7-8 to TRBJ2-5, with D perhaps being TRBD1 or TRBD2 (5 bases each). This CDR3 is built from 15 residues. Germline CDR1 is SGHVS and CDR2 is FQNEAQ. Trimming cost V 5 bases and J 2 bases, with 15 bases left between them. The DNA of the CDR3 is TGTGCCAGCAGCCCCGGGACGGCGATACAAGAGACCCAGTACTTC. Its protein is CASSPGTAIQETQYF.

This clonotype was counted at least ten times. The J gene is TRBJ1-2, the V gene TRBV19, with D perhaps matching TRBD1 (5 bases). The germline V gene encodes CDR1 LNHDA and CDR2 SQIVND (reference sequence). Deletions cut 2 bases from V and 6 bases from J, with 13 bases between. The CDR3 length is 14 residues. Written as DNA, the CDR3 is TGTGCCAGTAGTATACCGCGGGGGAGAGATGGCTACACCTTC. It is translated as CASSIPRGRDGYTF.